This TCR beta chain was obtained from a study of blood T cell repertoires in COVID-19. Authors' processing steps: By means of reference gene primer amplification, nucleated cell counts were estimated. This table comes from immunoSEQ multiplex PCR, and its TCRdb copy is limited to in-frame clones, with some not included. For V, J and clone size, that table is used; D and trimming come from the DNA. Among about 260,000 clones, 70% to 90% were seen once, and the ten largest hold around 5%. Germline assignment: CDR1 LNHNV and CDR2 YYDKDF (reference sequence). Trimming cost V 0 bases and J 0 bases, with 14 bases left between them. The CDR3 length is 18 residues.

This TCR was recovered from an older woman with COVID-19, enrolled during active disease. The specimen sequenced was peripheral blood. The J gene is TRBJ1-4, the V gene TRBV15; the D is unclear. CDR3 nucleotides: TGTGCCACCAGCAGAGACGCGTTAAAAGCTTCAACTAATGAAAAACTGTTTTTT. Translation gives CATSRDALKASTNEKLFF.